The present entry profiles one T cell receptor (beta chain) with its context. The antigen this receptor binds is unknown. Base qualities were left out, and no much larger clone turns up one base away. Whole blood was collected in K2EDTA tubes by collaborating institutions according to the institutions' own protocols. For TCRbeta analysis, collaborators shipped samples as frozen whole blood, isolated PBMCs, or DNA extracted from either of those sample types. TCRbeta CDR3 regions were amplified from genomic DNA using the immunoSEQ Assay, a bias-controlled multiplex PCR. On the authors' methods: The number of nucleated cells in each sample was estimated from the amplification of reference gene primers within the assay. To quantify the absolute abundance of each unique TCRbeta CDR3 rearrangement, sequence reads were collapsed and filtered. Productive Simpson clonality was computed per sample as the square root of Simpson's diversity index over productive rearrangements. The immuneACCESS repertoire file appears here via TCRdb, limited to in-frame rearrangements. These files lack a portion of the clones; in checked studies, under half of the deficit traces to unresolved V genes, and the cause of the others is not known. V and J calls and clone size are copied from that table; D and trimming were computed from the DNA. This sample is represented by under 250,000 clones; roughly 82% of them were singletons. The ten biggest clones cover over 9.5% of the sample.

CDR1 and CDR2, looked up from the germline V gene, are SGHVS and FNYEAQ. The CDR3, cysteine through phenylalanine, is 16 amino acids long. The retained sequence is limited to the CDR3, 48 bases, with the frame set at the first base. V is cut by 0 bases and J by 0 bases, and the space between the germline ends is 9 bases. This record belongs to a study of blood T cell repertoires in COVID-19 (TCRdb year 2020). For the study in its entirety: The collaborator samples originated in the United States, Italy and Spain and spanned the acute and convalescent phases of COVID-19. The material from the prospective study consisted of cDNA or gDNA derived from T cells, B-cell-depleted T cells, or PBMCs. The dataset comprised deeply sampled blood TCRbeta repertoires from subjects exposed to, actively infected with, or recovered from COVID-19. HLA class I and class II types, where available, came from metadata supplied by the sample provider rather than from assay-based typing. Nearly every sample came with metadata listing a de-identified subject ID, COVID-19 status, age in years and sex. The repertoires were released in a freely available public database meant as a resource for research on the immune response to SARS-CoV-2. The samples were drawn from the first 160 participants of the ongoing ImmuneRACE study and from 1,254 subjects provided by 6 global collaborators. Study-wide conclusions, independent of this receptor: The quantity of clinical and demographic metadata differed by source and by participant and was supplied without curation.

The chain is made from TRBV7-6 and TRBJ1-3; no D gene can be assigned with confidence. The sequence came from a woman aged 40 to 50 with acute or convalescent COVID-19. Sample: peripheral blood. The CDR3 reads CASSLASVPSGNTIYF. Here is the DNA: TGTGCCAGCAGCTTAGCGTCAGTACCCTCTGGAAACACCATATATTTT.